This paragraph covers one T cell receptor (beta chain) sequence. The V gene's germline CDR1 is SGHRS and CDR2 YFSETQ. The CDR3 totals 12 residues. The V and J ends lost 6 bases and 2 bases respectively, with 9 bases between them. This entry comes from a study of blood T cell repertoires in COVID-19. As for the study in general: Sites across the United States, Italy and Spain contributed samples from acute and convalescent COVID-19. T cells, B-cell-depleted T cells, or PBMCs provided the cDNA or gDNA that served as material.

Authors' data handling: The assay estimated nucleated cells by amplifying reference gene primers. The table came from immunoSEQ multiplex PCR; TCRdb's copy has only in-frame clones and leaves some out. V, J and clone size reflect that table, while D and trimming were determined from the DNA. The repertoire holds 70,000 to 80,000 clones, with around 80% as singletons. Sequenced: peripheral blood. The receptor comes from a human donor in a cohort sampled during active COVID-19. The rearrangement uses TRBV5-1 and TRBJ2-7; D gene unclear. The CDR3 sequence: CASNGGTYEQYF. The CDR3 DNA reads TGCGCCAGCAATGGCGGCACCTACGAGCAGTACTTC.